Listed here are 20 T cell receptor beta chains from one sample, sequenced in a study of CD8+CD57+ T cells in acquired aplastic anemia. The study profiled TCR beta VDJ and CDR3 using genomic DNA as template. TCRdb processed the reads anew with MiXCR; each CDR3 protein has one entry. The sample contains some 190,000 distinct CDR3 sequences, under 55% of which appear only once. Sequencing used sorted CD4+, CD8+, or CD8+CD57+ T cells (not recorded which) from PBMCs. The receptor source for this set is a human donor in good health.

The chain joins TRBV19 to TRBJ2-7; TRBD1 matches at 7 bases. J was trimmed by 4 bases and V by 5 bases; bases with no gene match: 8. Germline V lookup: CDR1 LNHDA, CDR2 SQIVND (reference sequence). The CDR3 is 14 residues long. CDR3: CASSPDRVKYEQYF. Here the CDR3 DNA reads TGTGCCAGTAGTCCCGACAGGGTGAAGTACGAGCAGTACTTC.

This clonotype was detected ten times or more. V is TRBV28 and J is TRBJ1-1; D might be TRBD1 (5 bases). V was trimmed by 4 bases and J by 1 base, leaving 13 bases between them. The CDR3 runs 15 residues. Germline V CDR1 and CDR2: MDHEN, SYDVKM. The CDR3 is CASSSPGRPNTEAFF. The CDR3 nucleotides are TGTGCCAGCAGTTCCCCGGGACGTCCGAACACTGAAGCTTTCTTT.

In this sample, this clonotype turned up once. CDR3 in DNA: TGCGCCAGCAGCCCGAGACACGACTACAATGAGCAGTTCTTC. This translates into CASSPRHDYNEQFF. The chain uses TRBV5-1 and TRBJ2-1; D remains ambiguous. The germline V and J ends were trimmed by 4 bases and 3 bases, with 11 bases remaining between them. CDR3 length equals 14 residues. From germline, CDR1 is SGHRS and CDR2 YFSETQ.

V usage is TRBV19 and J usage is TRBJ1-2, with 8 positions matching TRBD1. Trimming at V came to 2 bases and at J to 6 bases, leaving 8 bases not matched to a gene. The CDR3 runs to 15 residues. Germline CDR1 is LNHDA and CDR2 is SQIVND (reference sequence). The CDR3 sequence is CASSINGQGGDGYTF. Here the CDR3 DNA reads TGTGCCAGTAGTATAAACGGACAGGGAGGAGATGGCTACACCTTC.

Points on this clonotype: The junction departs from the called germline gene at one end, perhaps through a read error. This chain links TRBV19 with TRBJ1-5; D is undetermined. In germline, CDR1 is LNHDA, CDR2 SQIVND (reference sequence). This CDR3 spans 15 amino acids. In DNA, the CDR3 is TGTGCCGGTAGCCGGTCGGAGTACAGCAATCAGCCCCAGCATTTT. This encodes CAGSRSEYSNQPQHF.

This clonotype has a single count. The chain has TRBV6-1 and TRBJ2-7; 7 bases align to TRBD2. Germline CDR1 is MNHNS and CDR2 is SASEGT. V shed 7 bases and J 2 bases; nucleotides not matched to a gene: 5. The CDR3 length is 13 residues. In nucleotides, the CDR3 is TGTGCCAGCAAACCGGGACTAACCTACGAGCAGTACTTC. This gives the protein CASKPGLTYEQYF.

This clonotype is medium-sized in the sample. The CDR3 coding sequence is TGTGCCACCAGCAGAGGGACCGCTACAGATACGCAGTATTTT. Translation gives CATSRGTATDTQYF. This chain uses TRBV15 with TRBJ2-3, with D hard to call. The CDR3 extends over 14 amino acids. Germline-derived CDR1 and CDR2 are LNHNV and YYDKDF (reference sequence). Trimming removed 1 base from V and 3 bases from J, with 8 bases in between.

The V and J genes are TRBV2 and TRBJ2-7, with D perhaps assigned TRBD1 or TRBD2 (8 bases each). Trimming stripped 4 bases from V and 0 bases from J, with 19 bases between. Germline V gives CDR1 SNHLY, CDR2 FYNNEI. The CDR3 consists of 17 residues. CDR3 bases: TGTGCCAGCAGTGTCCGTAGCGGGACAGGTTCCTCCTACGAGCAGTACTTC. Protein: CASSVRSGTGSSYEQYF.

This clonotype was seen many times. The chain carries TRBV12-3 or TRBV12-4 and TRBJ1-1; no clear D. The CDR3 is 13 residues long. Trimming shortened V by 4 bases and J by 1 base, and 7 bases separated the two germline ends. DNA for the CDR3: TGTGCCAGCAGTTCCCAGGCGAACACTGAAGCTTTCTTT. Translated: CASSSQANTEAFF.

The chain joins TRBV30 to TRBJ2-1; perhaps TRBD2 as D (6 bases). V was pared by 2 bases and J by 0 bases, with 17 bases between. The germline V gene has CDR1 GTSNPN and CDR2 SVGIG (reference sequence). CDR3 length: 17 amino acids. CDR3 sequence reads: CAWSPRQLGGSYNEQFF. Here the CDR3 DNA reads TGTGCCTGGAGTCCACGGCAGCTCGGGGGCTCCTACAATGAGCAGTTCTTC.

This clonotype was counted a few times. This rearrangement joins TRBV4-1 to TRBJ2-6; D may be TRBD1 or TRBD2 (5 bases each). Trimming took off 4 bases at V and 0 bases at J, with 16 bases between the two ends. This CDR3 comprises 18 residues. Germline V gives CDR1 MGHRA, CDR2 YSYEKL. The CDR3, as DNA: TGCGCCAGCAGCCTCGCAGGGCGGACTCTCTCTGGGGCCAACGTCCTGACTTTC. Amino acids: CASSLAGRTLSGANVLTF.

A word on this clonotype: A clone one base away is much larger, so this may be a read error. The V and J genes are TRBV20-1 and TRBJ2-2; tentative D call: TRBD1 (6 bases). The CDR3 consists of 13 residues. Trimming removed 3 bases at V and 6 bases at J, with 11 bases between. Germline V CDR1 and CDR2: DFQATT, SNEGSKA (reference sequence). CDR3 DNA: TGCAGTGCTAGGGAACAGGGCGCCGGGGAGCTGTTTTTT. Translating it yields CSAREQGAGELFF.

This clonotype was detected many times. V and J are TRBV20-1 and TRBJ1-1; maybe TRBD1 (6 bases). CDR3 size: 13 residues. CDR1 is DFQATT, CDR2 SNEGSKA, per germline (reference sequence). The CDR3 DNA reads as TGCACCACTCCGGGACACGGGAACACTGAAGCTTTCTTT. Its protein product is CTTPGHGNTEAFF.

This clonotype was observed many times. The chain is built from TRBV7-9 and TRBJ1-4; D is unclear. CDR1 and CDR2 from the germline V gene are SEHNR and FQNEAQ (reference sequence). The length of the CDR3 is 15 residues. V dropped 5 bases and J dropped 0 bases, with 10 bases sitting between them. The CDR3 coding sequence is TGTGCCAGCAGCCCGGAGGTTGCAACTAATGAAAAACTGTTTTTT. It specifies CASSPEVATNEKLFF. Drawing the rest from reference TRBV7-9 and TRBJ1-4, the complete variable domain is DTGVSQNPRHKITKRGQNVTFRCDPISEHNRLYWYRQTLGQGPEFLTYFQNEAQLEKSRLLSDRFSAERPKGSFSTLEIQRTEQGDSAMYLCASSPEVATNEKLFFGSGTQLSVL.

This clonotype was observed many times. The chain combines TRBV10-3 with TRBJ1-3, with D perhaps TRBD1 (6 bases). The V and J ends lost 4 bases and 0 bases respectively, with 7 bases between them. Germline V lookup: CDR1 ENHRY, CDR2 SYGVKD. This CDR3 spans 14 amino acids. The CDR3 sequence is CAISGDTSGNTIYF. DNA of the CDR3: TGTGCCATCAGTGGGGACACCTCTGGAAACACCATATATTTT.

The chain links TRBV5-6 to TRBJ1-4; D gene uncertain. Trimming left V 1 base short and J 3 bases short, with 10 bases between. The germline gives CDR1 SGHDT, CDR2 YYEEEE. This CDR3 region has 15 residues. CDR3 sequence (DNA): TGTGCCAGCAGCTTGTCCCCGATGGCTAATGAAAAACTGTTTTTT. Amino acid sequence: CASSLSPMANEKLFF.

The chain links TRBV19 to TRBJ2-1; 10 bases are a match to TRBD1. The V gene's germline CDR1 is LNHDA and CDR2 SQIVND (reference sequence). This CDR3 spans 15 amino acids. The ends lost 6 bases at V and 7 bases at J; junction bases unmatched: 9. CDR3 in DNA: TGTGCCAGTAGGCCGGGGACAGGGGAGGCGAATGAGCAGTTCTTC. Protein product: CASRPGTGEANEQFF.

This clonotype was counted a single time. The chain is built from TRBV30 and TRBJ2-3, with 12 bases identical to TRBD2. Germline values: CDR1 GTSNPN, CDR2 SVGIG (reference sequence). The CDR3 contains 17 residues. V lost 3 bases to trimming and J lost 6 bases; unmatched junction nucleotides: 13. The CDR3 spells CAWSYLPTSGGGDTQYF. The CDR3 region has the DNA TGTGCCTGGAGCTACCTCCCGACTAGCGGGGGAGGGGATACGCAGTATTTT.

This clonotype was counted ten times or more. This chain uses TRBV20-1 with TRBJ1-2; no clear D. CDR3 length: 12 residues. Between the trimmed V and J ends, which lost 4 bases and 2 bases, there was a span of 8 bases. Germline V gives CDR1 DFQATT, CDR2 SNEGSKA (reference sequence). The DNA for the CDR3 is TGCAGTGCTATCGGCAGGAACTATGGCTACACCTTC. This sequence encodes CSAIGRNYGYTF.

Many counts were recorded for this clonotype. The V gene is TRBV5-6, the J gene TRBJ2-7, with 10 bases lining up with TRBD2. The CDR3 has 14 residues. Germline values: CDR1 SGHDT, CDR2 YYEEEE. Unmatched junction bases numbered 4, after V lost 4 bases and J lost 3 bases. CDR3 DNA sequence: TGTGCCAGCAGCAAACTAGCGGGGCGCTACGAGCAGTACTTC. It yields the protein CASSKLAGRYEQYF.